This is a list of T cell receptor beta chains from one sample in a study of blood T cell repertoires in COVID-19. Profiling relied on immunoSEQ multiplex PCR, and the TCRdb table lists in-frame clones only, not all of them. The table includes roughly 60,000 clones, 80% to 95% detected once. The sample comprised peripheral blood. The source is a woman older than 75 with active COVID-19. Both conserved end residues are part of each CDR3. The order of the fields is J gene, D gene, V gene, clone size, CDR3 protein, CDR3 DNA. The D gene is left open where the match is weak. Not all rows give a size; the values are once, few, many and, for expanded clones, a class.

j_gene: TRBJ1-1
d_gene: TRBD1
v_gene: TRBV3-1/TRBV3-2
abundance: .
CDR3aa: CASSQGQGVTEAFF
CDR3nt: TGTGCCAGCAGCCAAGGACAGGGAGTGACTGAAGCTTTCTTT

j_gene: TRBJ2-4
d_gene: TRBD2
v_gene: TRBV27
abundance: once
CDR3aa: CASSFAGGMNIQYF
CDR3nt: TGTGCCAGCAGTTTCGCGGGGGGGATGAACATTCAGTACTTC

j_gene: TRBJ1-1
d_gene: .
v_gene: TRBV21-1
abundance: .
CDR3aa: CASSPKEEPGTENTEAFF
CDR3nt: TGTGCCAGCAGCCCTAAAGAAGAACCCGGGACAGAGAACACTGAAGCTTTCTTT

j_gene: TRBJ1-2
d_gene: TRBD1
v_gene: TRBV3-1/TRBV3-2
abundance: .
CDR3aa: CASSHRQGVDYGYTF
CDR3nt: TGTGCCAGCAGCCACCGACAGGGGGTGGACTATGGCTACACCTTC

j_gene: TRBJ1-6
d_gene: TRBD1
v_gene: TRBV6-5
abundance: .
CDR3aa: CASRGDRVSPLHF
CDR3nt: TGTGCCAGCAGAGGGGACAGGGTTTCACCCCTCCACTTT

j_gene: TRBJ2-3
d_gene: .
v_gene: TRBV5-1
abundance: .
CDR3aa: CASSLASLPTDTQYF
CDR3nt: TGCGCCAGCAGCTTGGCAAGCCTTCCTACAGATACGCAGTATTTT

j_gene: TRBJ2-3
d_gene: .
v_gene: TRBV7-9
abundance: .
CDR3aa: CASSKLGTDTQYF
CDR3nt: TGTGCCAGCAGCAAATTAGGCACAGATACGCAGTATTTT

j_gene: TRBJ2-7
d_gene: TRBD2
v_gene: TRBV7-8
abundance: .
CDR3aa: CASSGGGRSSYEQYF
CDR3nt: TGTGCCAGCAGCGGGGGCGGGAGGAGCTCCTACGAGCAGTACTTC

j_gene: TRBJ2-5
d_gene: .
v_gene: TRBV3-1/TRBV3-2
abundance: .
CDR3aa: CASSQDLAQETQYF
CDR3nt: TGTGCCAGCAGCCAAGATTTGGCCCAAGAGACCCAGTACTTC

j_gene: TRBJ2-5
d_gene: .
v_gene: TRBV15
abundance: .
CDR3aa: CATSLRVVPAPRETQYF
CDR3nt: TGTGCCACCAGCCTACGAGTTGTGCCCGCCCCGCGGGAGACCCAGTACTTC

j_gene: TRBJ1-2
d_gene: .
v_gene: TRBV4-1
abundance: once
CDR3aa: CASSQALEAMRGYTF
CDR3nt: TGCGCCAGCAGCCAAGCTCTGGAGGCAATGCGTGGCTACACCTTC

j_gene: TRBJ1-6
d_gene: .
v_gene: TRBV10-1
abundance: .
CDR3aa: CASSSTILQRSSPLHF
CDR3nt: TGCGCCAGCAGTTCTACGATTCTACAGCGGAGCTCACCCCTCCACTTT

j_gene: TRBJ2-5
d_gene: TRBD1
v_gene: TRBV7-2
abundance: .
CDR3aa: CASSLVRGHETQYF
CDR3nt: TGTGCCAGCAGCTTAGTTAGGGGGCATGAGACCCAGTACTTC

j_gene: TRBJ2-5
d_gene: TRBD2
v_gene: TRBV13
abundance: once
CDR3aa: CASSTQLAGGPETQYF
CDR3nt: TGTGCCAGCAGCACCCAACTAGCGGGGGGGCCAGAGACCCAGTACTTC

j_gene: TRBJ2-2
d_gene: TRBD2
v_gene: TRBV27
abundance: .
CDR3aa: CASSLSLGVAGVGGELFF
CDR3nt: TGTGCCAGCAGTTTATCCCTCGGGGTAGCGGGAGTAGGCGGGGAGCTGTTTTTT

j_gene: TRBJ1-6
d_gene: TRBD1
v_gene: TRBV28
abundance: .
CDR3aa: CASSLMTGDPLHF
CDR3nt: TGTGCCAGCAGTTTAATGACAGGGGATCCCCTCCACTTT

j_gene: TRBJ2-6
d_gene: .
v_gene: TRBV5-1
abundance: .
CDR3aa: CASRDTPAGLSGANVLTF
CDR3nt: TGCGCCAGCAGGGATACCCCCGCTGGGCTCTCTGGGGCCAACGTCCTGACTTTC

j_gene: TRBJ1-4
d_gene: .
v_gene: TRBV2
abundance: .
CDR3aa: CASGGSPTGRQEKLFF
CDR3nt: TGTGCCAGCGGCGGCAGCCCCACGGGAAGACAAGAAAAACTGTTTTTT

j_gene: TRBJ1-5
d_gene: TRBD1
v_gene: TRBV28
abundance: .
CDR3aa: CASSSRGQGIMRNQPQHF
CDR3nt: TGTGCCAGCAGCAGCAGGGGACAGGGGATTATGCGGAATCAGCCCCAGCATTTT

j_gene: TRBJ2-1
d_gene: TRBD2
v_gene: TRBV2
abundance: .
CDR3aa: CASSDTSGIIEQFF
CDR3nt: TGTGCCAGCAGTGACACTAGCGGGATTATTGAGCAGTTCTTC